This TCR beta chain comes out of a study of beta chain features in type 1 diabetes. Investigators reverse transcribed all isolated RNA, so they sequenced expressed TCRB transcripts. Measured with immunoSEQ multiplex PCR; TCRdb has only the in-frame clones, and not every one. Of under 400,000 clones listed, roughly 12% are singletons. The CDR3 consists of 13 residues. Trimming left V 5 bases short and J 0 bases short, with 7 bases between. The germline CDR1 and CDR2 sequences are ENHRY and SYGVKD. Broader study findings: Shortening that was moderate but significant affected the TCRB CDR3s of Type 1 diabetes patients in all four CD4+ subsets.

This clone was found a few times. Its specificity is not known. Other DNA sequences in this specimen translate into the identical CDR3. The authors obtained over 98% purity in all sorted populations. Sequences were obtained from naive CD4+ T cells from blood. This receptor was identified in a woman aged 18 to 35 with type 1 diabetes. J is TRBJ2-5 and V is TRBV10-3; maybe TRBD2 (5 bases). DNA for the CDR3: TGTGCCATCAGTTCGGGGTACCAAGAGACCCAGTACTTC. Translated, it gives CAISSGYQETQYF.